This paragraph reports one T cell receptor beta chain. The antigen is unknown. CDR3 size: 12 residues. Trimming took 6 bases from V and 6 from J, leaving 12 bases between them. The germline V gene has CDR1 MNHNY and CDR2 SVGAGI (reference sequence). The record originates from a study of cytomegalovirus exposure and HLA in healthy donors. The PCR contained 60 Vbeta and 13 Jbeta primers. Data came from immunoSEQ multiplex PCR; TCRdb stores just in-frame clones and leaves some out. The sample has 200,000 or so clones, approximately 85% seen once; the top ten hold around 0.75%. Findings of the study overall: The records held CMV serostatus as the only immune exposure information.

The chain links TRBV6-6 to TRBJ2-7; perhaps TRBD1 as D (7 bases). This receptor was identified in a woman aged 18 to 35 in good health and CMV-seronegative. Sequencing used PBMCs. CDR3 residues: CASRRQGGEQYF. CDR3 DNA: TGTGCCAGCAGGAGACAGGGAGGCGAGCAGTACTTC.